This T cell receptor (beta chain) was recovered during a study of blood T cell repertoires in COVID-19. Study summary: Acute-phase and convalescent COVID-19 samples originated in the United States, Italy and Spain. T cells, B-cell-depleted T cells, or PBMCs supplied cDNA or gDNA.

Original analysis: Amplification from reference gene primers served as the basis for estimated nucleated cell counts. The data were produced by immunoSEQ multiplex PCR, yet TCRdb's version contains in-frame clones alone and is incomplete. D and trimming come from the DNA, and the V and J calls and clone size come from that table. Of 200,000 or so clones listed, under 90% are singletons. V lost 6 bases, J lost 9 bases, and 13 bases stayed unmatched. From germline, CDR1 is MRHNA and CDR2 SNTAGT. The CDR3 runs to 15 residues. The receptor was derived from a woman aged 60-75 years who had recovered from COVID-19. The chain uses TRBV6-4 and TRBJ2-1, with TRBD2 identical over 8 bases. The sample was peripheral blood. The CDR3 DNA follows: TGTGCCAGCAGCCCTGATTGGCGGGGGGTTACTGAGCAGTTCTTC. It codes for CASSPDWRGVTEQFF.